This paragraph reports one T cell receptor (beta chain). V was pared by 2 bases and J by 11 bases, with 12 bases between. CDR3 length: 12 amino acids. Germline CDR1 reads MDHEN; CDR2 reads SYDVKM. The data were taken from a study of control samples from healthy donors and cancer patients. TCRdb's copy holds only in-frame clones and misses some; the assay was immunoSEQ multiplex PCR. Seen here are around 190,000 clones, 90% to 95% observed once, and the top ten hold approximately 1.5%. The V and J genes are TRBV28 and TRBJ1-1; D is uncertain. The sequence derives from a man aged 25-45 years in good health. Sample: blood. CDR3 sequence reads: CASSLRPLGAFF. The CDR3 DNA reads TGTGCCAGCAGTTTAAGACCGCTGGGGGCTTTCTTT.